Following are 24 T cell receptor beta chains from one sample sequenced in a study of blood T cell repertoires in COVID-19. Only in-frame clones appear in the TCRdb table, and some are missing; sequencing was by immunoSEQ multiplex PCR. This sample carries 120,000 or so clones, around nine tenths of them seen once, and the ten largest clones take over 1%. Sequenced: peripheral blood. These receptors came from a woman of 80 years or more with acute or convalescent COVID-19.

This clone was counted a single time. This chain joins TRBV6-6 and TRBJ2-1, with D possibly matching TRBD2 (6 bases). Germline V gives CDR1 MNHNY, CDR2 SVGAGI (reference sequence). Trimming pared 5 bases from V and 3 bases from J, leaving 14 bases between. The CDR3 is made up of 15 amino acids. The DNA of the CDR3 is TGTGCCAGCAGTGTAGTTAGCGGTAACTACAATGAGCAGTTCTTC. Encoded protein: CASSVVSGNYNEQFF.

Note on this clone: Other DNA sequences within the sample encode an identical CDR3. This rearrangement joins TRBV5-1 to TRBJ2-7; 7 bases match TRBD1. V dropped 4 bases and J dropped 3; count of bases not matched to a gene: 4. This CDR3 comprises 13 residues. Germline loops: CDR1 SGHRS, CDR2 YFSETQ. The CDR3 loop is CASSRPGGYEQYF. CDR3 DNA: TGCGCCAGCAGCAGGCCAGGGGGCTACGAGCAGTACTTC.

This chain joins TRBV30 and TRBJ1-4; 7 nucleotides match TRBD1. Germline trimming cut 3 bases from V and 8 bases from J; bases unmatched to any gene: 15. This CDR3 contains 16 residues. Looked up from germline, CDR1 is GTSNPN and CDR2 is SVGIG (reference sequence). CDR3 region: CAWRIVKETGLEKLFF. The CDR3 DNA reads as TGTGCCTGGAGAATAGTAAAGGAGACAGGGTTGGAAAAACTGTTTTTT. Full variable domain (outside the CDR3, taken from reference TRBV30 and TRBJ1-4): SQTIHQWPATLVQPVGSPLSLECTVEGTSNPNLYWYRQAAGRGLQLLFYSVGIGQISSEVPQNLSASRPQDRQFILSSKKLLLSDSGFYLCAWRIVKETGLEKLFFGSGTQLSVL.

The rearrangement joins TRBV5-1 to TRBJ1-1, with D unresolved. Germline CDR1 reads SGHRS; CDR2 reads YFSETQ. The V gene lost 0 bases and the J gene lost 5 bases, with 14 bases spanning the gap. CDR3 size: 15 residues. In DNA form, the CDR3 reads TGCGCCAGCAGCTTGGAAACCGGCGGGCGGACTGAAGCTTTCTTT. As protein: CASSLETGGRTEAFF.

The rearrangement uses TRBV4-2 and TRBJ1-3; 7 positions agree with TRBD1. Germline values: CDR1 LGHNA, CDR2 YNFKEQ. J lost 0 bases, V lost 4 bases, and 12 bases had no gene match. The CDR3 loop spans 18 amino acids. CDR3: CASSLIAQGDSSGNTIYF. CDR3 in DNA: TGTGCCAGCAGCCTAATTGCACAAGGGGACAGCTCTGGAAACACCATATATTTT.

This chain joins TRBV11-2 and TRBJ1-3, with D possibly matching TRBD1 (5 bases). Trimming shortened V by 4 bases and J by 9 bases, and 13 bases separated the two germline ends. The germline gives CDR1 SGHAT, CDR2 FQNNGV. This CDR3 is built from 13 residues. CDR3 in amino acids: CASSWGSGVTIYF. CDR3 DNA: TGTGCCAGCAGCTGGGGGAGCGGGGTCACCATATATTTT.

The gene calls are TRBV6-2 or TRBV6-3 and TRBJ2-4; 9 bases fit TRBD2. In germline, CDR1 is MNHEY, CDR2 SVGEGT. The CDR3 sequence is 14 residues long. After removal of 4 bases from V and 7 bases from J, the junction contained 5 bases not matched to a gene. The CDR3 loop is CASSFTGTSNIQYF. The CDR3 bases are TGTGCCAGCAGTTTCACCGGGACTAGCAACATTCAGTACTTC.

The V and J genes are TRBV21-1 and TRBJ2-3; the table calls TRBD2, which could not be checked here. TRBV21-1 is listed as a pseudogene. CDR3 length: 15 amino acids. This CDR3 reads CASSKRGRATDTQYF. In DNA, the CDR3 is TGTGCCAGCAGCAAACGTGGGAGGGCGACTGATACGCAGTATTTT.

The V call is TRBV7-8, the J call TRBJ2-2; 10 positions agree with TRBD1. The junction had 11 bases not matched to a gene; V was cut back by 4 bases and J by 6 bases. This CDR3 is built from 17 residues. The germline V gene encodes CDR1 SGHVS and CDR2 FQNEAQ. CDR3 sequence (DNA): TGTGCCAGCAGCTCCTGGACAGGGGGGGAGTTGGCCGGGGAGCTGTTTTTT. It is translated as CASSSWTGGELAGELFF.

CDR3: CASSPTNRGQPQHF. The CDR3 DNA reads TGTGCCAGCAGCCCTACAAACAGGGGACAGCCCCAGCATTTT. The chain is built from TRBV11-2 and TRBJ1-5; TRBD1 agrees at 7 bases. V shed 5 bases, J shed 7 bases, and the junction held 8 bases outside the gene matches. CDR1 SGHAT and CDR2 FQNNGV come from the germline V gene. This CDR3 comprises 14 residues.

The chain links TRBV19 to TRBJ1-2; TRBD1 might be the D (5 bases). Per the germline V gene, CDR1 is LNHDA and CDR2 is SQIVND (reference sequence). Trimming took 4 bases from V and 5 from J, leaving 11 bases between them. The CDR3 is 13 amino acids. DNA for the CDR3: TGTGCCAGTAGTACCCCCCCAGGGTATGGCTACACCTTC. As protein: CASSTPPGYGYTF.

The chain carries TRBV9 and TRBJ2-5, with D possibly TRBD1 on 5 matching bases. The CDR3 runs to 14 residues. Trimming pared 3 bases from V and 1 base from J, leaving 10 bases between. Germline V lookup: CDR1 SGDLS, CDR2 YYNGEE. CDR3 sequence reads: CASSAIDSQETQYF. As DNA, the CDR3 is TGTGCCAGCAGCGCAATTGACAGCCAAGAGACCCAGTACTTC.

The V gene is TRBV12-2, the J gene TRBJ1-2. TRBV12-2 is an annotated pseudogene. The CDR3 contains 14 residues. The CDR3 loop is CASFPPRGECGYTF. The CDR3 DNA is TGTGCAAGTTTCCCCCCCCGGGGAGAATGTGGCTACACCTTC.

CDR3 region: CAIKPTSGVSDTQYF. The CDR3, as DNA: TGTGCCATCAAACCGACTAGCGGGGTTTCAGATACGCAGTATTTT. The rearrangement uses TRBV10-3 and TRBJ2-3; 11 bases match TRBD2. Germline lookup yields CDR1 ENHRY and CDR2 SYGVKD. CDR3 length: 15 amino acids. Trimming at V came to 7 bases and at J to 4 bases, leaving 7 bases not matched to a gene.

This clone was recorded only once. The rearrangement joins TRBV9 to TRBJ1-4; D ambiguous. Germline CDR1 and CDR2: SGDLS and YYNGEE. Trimming removed 2 bases at V and 3 bases at J, with 11 bases between. The CDR3 covers 15 residues. CDR3 DNA: TGTGCCAGCAGCGTCCGTGGAGGGCCTAATGAAAAACTGTTTTTT. Its translation: CASSVRGGPNEKLFF.

This rearrangement joins TRBV18 to TRBJ2-7; a weak D match, TRBD1 (6 bases). The CDR3 is made up of 11 amino acids. Germline V gene sequence: CDR1 KGHSH, CDR2 LQKENI. V shed 4 bases and J shed 5 bases, with 6 bases lying between them. DNA for the CDR3: TGTGCCAGCTCACAGGGGGACGAGCAGTACTTC. Translating gives CASSQGDEQYF.

The rearrangement uses TRBV6-5 and TRBJ2-7, with D tentatively TRBD2 (6 bases). V lost 8 bases, J lost 3 bases, and 14 bases lay in between. The CDR3 runs 13 residues. CDR1 MNHEY and CDR2 SVGAGI come from the germline V gene. Written as DNA, the CDR3 is TGTGCCAGCCGGAGGGGCGGGAACTACGAGCAGTACTTC. Translating it yields CASRRGGNYEQYF.

The chain employs TRBV25-1 and TRBJ2-5; D unclear. The germline V gene has CDR1 MGHDK and CDR2 SYGVNS. The CDR3 is 13 residues long. V was trimmed by 9 bases and J by 4 bases, leaving 15 bases between them. The CDR3 region is CASSRRSGETQYF. The CDR3, as DNA: TGTGCCAGTAGCCGGCGGTCGGGAGAGACCCAGTACTTC.

This chain connects TRBV5-4 to TRBJ2-7; 11 nucleotides agree with TRBD2. This CDR3 has 15 amino acids. The germline V gene encodes CDR1 SGHNT and CDR2 YYREEE (reference sequence). Unmatched junction bases numbered 5, after V lost 3 bases and J lost 3 bases. The CDR3 DNA reads as TGTGCCAGCAGCTCGGGGGGGACTAGCGGCTACGAGCAGTACTTC. This translates into CASSSGGTSGYEQYF. Full variable domain (rest looked up from reference TRBV5-4 and TRBJ2-7): ETGVTQSPTHLIKTRGQQVTLRCSSQSGHNTVSWYQQALGQGPQFIFQYYREEENGRGNFPPRFSGLQFPNYSSELNVNALELDDSALYLCASSSGGTSGYEQYFGPGTRLTVT.

This sequence joins TRBV13 and TRBJ1-3, with D uncertain. The CDR3 sequence is 13 residues long. Looked up from germline, CDR1 is PRHDT and CDR2 is FYEKMQ (reference sequence). Trimming cost V 0 bases and J 8 bases, with 8 bases left between them. The CDR3 DNA reads as TGTGCCAGCAGCTTAGGGGACTTATACACCATATATTTT. It codes for CASSLGDLYTIYF.

The chain combines TRBV28 with TRBJ2-7, with TRBD2 identical over 11 bases. Germline values: CDR1 MDHEN, CDR2 SYDVKM. V dropped 6 bases and J dropped 2; count of bases not matched to a gene: 3. The CDR3 extends over 14 amino acids. CDR3 DNA: TGTGCCAGCAGACTAGCGGGGGACCCCTACGAGCAGTACTTC. This sequence encodes CASRLAGDPYEQYF.

This chain connects TRBV2 to TRBJ1-2; TRBD1 might be the D (5 bases). There are 16 residues in the CDR3. The V gene lost 4 bases and the J gene lost 0 bases, with 15 bases spanning the gap. CDR1 is SNHLY, CDR2 FYNNEI, per germline. The CDR3 sequence: CASSADGRASNYGYTF. As DNA, the CDR3 is TGTGCCAGCAGTGCTGATGGCAGGGCCTCTAACTATGGCTACACCTTC. Full variable domain (missing parts from reference TRBV2 and TRBJ1-2): EPEVTQTPSHQVTQMGQEVILRCVPISNHLYFYWYRQILGQKVEFLVSFYNNEISEKSEIFDDQFSVERPDGSNFTLKIRSTKLEDSAMYFCASSADGRASNYGYTFGSGTRLTVV.

The genes are TRBV2 and TRBJ1-1; TRBD1 agrees at 10 bases. Germline V lookup: CDR1 SNHLY, CDR2 FYNNEI. This CDR3 comprises 13 residues. The J segment lost 8 bases and the V segment lost 4 bases, leaving 4 bases of the junction unmatched. The CDR3 reads CASSGDRGAEAFF. DNA of the CDR3: TGTGCCAGCAGTGGGGACAGGGGCGCAGAAGCTTTCTTT.

This clone was counted only a few times. CDR3 sequence: CASSSPGQGANEQFF. DNA of the CDR3: TGTGCCAGCAGCTCCCCGGGACAGGGGGCAAATGAGCAGTTCTTC. The V call is TRBV7-3, the J call TRBJ2-1; 12 bases agree with TRBD1. CDR1 and CDR2 from the germline V gene are SGHTA and FQGTGA. The CDR3 spans 15 residues. The V gene end was trimmed by 4 bases and the J gene end by 7 bases; junction bases not matched to a gene: 5.